This T cell receptor beta chain is from a study of vaccination effects on CD4 cells after COVID-19. Overall study results and limits: Infection- and vaccine-induced clones contracted markedly late after vaccination.

Following culture for approximately 11 days, CD4+ T cells were isolated. The vaccine given was either BNT162b2 or mRNA-1273, in two doses. This clone appeared a few times. Its antigen is currently unknown. Deletions cut 10 bases from V and 4 bases from J, with 16 bases between. Germline-derived CDR1 and CDR2 are KGHDR and SFDVKD. The CDR3 totals 14 residues. Data came from immunoSEQ multiplex PCR; TCRdb stores just in-frame clones and leaves some out. The data show about 47,000 clones, just over 70% seen once. Sequencing used CD4+ T cells from PBMCs cultured without peptide, obtained after COVID-19 vaccination. J is TRBJ1-3 and V is TRBV24-1; D perhaps matches TRBD1 (5 bases). This clonotype was obtained from a human donor who received a COVID-19 vaccine. As DNA, the CDR3 is TGTGCCACTAGCCGGGACGCTCGGGGAAACACCATATATTTT. Translating gives CATSRDARGNTIYF.